The next 29 T cell receptor beta chains were all read from a single sample in a study of T cell responses to AZD1222 COVID-19 vaccine. Method: immunoSEQ multiplex PCR; TCRdb's copy keeps in-frame clones and lacks some. Of approximately 65,000 clones in the sample, over 60% are singletons; the top ten hold 12%. Specimen: peripheral blood, collected on day 0 of AZD1222 vaccination. These receptors all stem from an adult in good health.

The chain couples TRBV2 to TRBJ1-4; possibly TRBD1 for D (6 bases). Germline V gene sequence: CDR1 SNHLY, CDR2 FYNNEI. Trimming stripped 3 bases from V and 7 bases from J, with 12 bases between. The CDR3 is made up of 14 amino acids. The DNA for the CDR3 is TGTGCCAGCAGTGAGCCAGGGGCGGGTGAAAAACTGTTTTTT. Translating gives CASSEPGAGEKLFF. The variable domain in full, with the rest retrieved from reference TRBV2 and TRBJ1-4, is EPEVTQTPSHQVTQMGQEVILRCVPISNHLYFYWYRQILGQKVEFLVSFYNNEISEKSEIFDDQFSVERPDGSNFTLKIRSTKLEDSAMYFCASSEPGAGEKLFFGSGTQLSVL.

The rearrangement uses TRBV5-8 and TRBJ1-1; maybe TRBD1 (5 bases). Trimming took off 4 bases at V and 4 bases at J, with 14 bases between the two ends. The CDR3 consists of 14 residues. CDR1 is SGHTS and CDR2 is YDEGEE in the germline V gene. The CDR3 is CASSTYGAGTEAFF. DNA of the CDR3: TGTGCCAGCAGCACTTACGGGGCGGGCACTGAAGCTTTCTTT. The variable domain in full, with the rest retrieved from reference TRBV5-8 and TRBJ1-1, is EAGVTQSPTHLIKTRGQQATLRCSPISGHTSVYWYQQALGLGLQFLLWYDEGEERNRGNFPPRFSGRQFPNYSSELNVNALELEDSALYLCASSTYGAGTEAFFGQGTRLTVV.

This clone has only a few counts. The chain joins TRBV18 to TRBJ1-5; D is uncertain. Trimming took off 0 bases at V and 6 bases at J, with 6 bases between the two ends. The germline gives CDR1 KGHSH, CDR2 LQKENI. The CDR3 runs to 13 residues. CDR3 sequence: CASSPPTGQPQHF. The DNA of the CDR3 is TGTGCCAGCTCACCACCTACGGGTCAGCCCCAGCATTTT.

V and J are TRBV9 and TRBJ1-2; D perhaps matches TRBD1 (5 bases). With 5 bases removed from V and 8 bases from J, the gap between germline ends came to 13 bases. Germline-derived CDR1 and CDR2 are SGDLS and YYNGEE. The CDR3 spans 12 residues. CDR3 sequence (DNA): TGTGCCAGCAGGTTACTGGGGGGAGGCTACACCTTC. As protein: CASRLLGGGYTF. Looking up the rest from reference TRBV9 and TRBJ1-2 gives the full variable domain: DSGVTQTPKHLITATGQRVTLRCSPRSGDLSVYWYQQSLDQGLQFLIQYYNGEERAKGNILERFSAQQFPDLHSELNLSSLELGDSALYFCASRLLGGGYTFGSGTRLTVV.

The chain uses TRBV30 and TRBJ2-7; 8 bases are a match to TRBD1. Trimming at V came to 3 bases and at J to 4 bases, leaving 5 bases not matched to a gene. Germline V gene lookup returns CDR1 GTSNPN and CDR2 SVGIG (reference sequence). The CDR3 totals 13 residues. The CDR3 is CAWRNTGGYEQYF. The CDR3 DNA reads as TGTGCCTGGAGGAACACAGGGGGGTACGAGCAGTACTTC.

J is TRBJ1-1 and V is TRBV18; D remains unclear. Trimming stripped 0 bases from V and 0 bases from J, with 11 bases between. Germline-derived CDR1 and CDR2 are KGHSH and LQKENI. The CDR3 sequence is 16 residues long. CDR3 DNA sequence: TGTGCCAGCTCACCACCTTCCGTCAACGTGAACACTGAAGCTTTCTTT. It encodes CASSPPSVNVNTEAFF.

J is TRBJ1-3 and V is TRBV25-1; D call uncertain. The germline CDR1 and CDR2 sequences are MGHDK and SYGVNS. V was trimmed by 5 bases and J by 1 base, leaving 9 bases between them. The CDR3 loop spans 14 amino acids. The CDR3: CASSNQRSGNTIYF. The CDR3 nucleotides read TGTGCCAGCAGTAACCAACGATCTGGAAACACCATATATTTT. The entire variable domain, with the rest obtained from reference TRBV25-1 and TRBJ1-3, is as follows: EADIYQTPRYLVIGTGKKITLECSQTMGHDKMYWYQQDPGMELHLIHYSYGVNSTEKGDLSSESTVSRIRTEHFPLTLESARPSHTSQYLCASSNQRSGNTIYFGEGSWLTVV.

The chain uses TRBV30 and TRBJ1-5; unclear D gene. This CDR3 spans 13 amino acids. Germline V gives CDR1 GTSNPN, CDR2 SVGIG (reference sequence). The V gene lost 1 base and the J gene lost 9 bases, with 13 bases spanning the gap. The CDR3 is CAWSETRFGPQHF. CDR3 sequence (DNA): TGTGCCTGGAGTGAAACCAGGTTCGGGCCCCAGCATTTT.

The chain recombines TRBV6-5 with TRBJ2-1; TRBD1 agrees at 7 bases. Germline loops: CDR1 MNHEY, CDR2 SVGAGI. This CDR3 is 16 amino acids long. The ends lost 0 bases at V and 6 bases at J; junction bases unmatched: 8. DNA for the CDR3: TGTGCCAGCAGTTACTCCCCCGGGACAGACCTCAATGAGCAGTTCTTC. This encodes CASSYSPGTDLNEQFF.

The chain combines TRBV11-2 with TRBJ1-4; D not certain. The CDR3 is made up of 11 amino acids. Trimming removed 5 bases at V and 8 bases at J, with 6 bases between. The germline V gene encodes CDR1 SGHAT and CDR2 FQNNGV. The CDR3 sequence: CASSNEEKLFF. Written as DNA, the CDR3 is TGTGCCAGCAGCAACGAGGAAAAACTGTTTTTT.

The V and J genes are TRBV18 and TRBJ1-4; D possibly corresponds to TRBD1 (5 bases). The CDR3 has 14 residues. Germline V gene data show CDR1 as KGHSH and CDR2 as LQKENI. The V end lost 3 bases, the J end lost 6 bases, and 11 bases lay between the germline ends. This CDR3 reads CASSPLMGDEKLFF. The CDR3, as DNA: TGTGCCAGCTCACCGTTGATGGGGGATGAAAAACTGTTTTTT.

The rearrangement links TRBV14 to TRBJ2-5, with 14 bases lining up with TRBD2. Unmatched junction bases numbered 8, after V lost 1 base and J lost 4 bases. This CDR3 contains 18 residues. Germline loops: CDR1 SGHDN, CDR2 FVKESK. CDR3 loop: CASSQVAGTSGGGETQYF. CDR3 DNA sequence: TGTGCCAGCAGCCAAGTAGCGGGGACTAGCGGGGGCGGAGAGACCCAGTACTTC.

This clone was observed a single time. This chain joins TRBV10-1 and TRBJ2-7; D may be TRBD2 (6 bases). The CDR3 has 14 residues. The germline V gene encodes CDR1 WNHNN and CDR2 SYGVQD (reference sequence). Trimming stripped 4 bases from V and 0 bases from J, with 10 bases between. Here the CDR3 DNA reads TGCGCCAGCAGTGCCGGGACTTCCTCCTACGAGCAGTACTTC. Protein: CASSAGTSSYEQYF.

The sample holds a few counts of this clone. The V and J genes are TRBV27 and TRBJ2-1; 12 nucleotides align to TRBD2. The germline CDR1 and CDR2 sequences are MNHEY and SMNVEV (reference sequence). This CDR3 comprises 18 residues. With 5 bases clipped from V and 8 bases from J, the junction kept 16 bases outside the gene matches. CDR3 region: CASSLQRLAGAPRDEQFF. CDR3 nucleotides: TGTGCCAGCAGTCTACAAAGACTAGCGGGGGCCCCTAGGGATGAGCAGTTCTTC.

The chain recombines TRBV3-1 (or the pseudogene TRBV3-2) with TRBJ2-7; 9 positions match TRBD1. V lost 0 bases to trimming and J lost 4 bases; unmatched junction nucleotides: 4. CDR1 is LGHDT and CDR2 is YNNKEL in the germline V gene (reference sequence). This CDR3 comprises 15 residues. CDR3 in DNA: TGTGCCAGCAGCCAAGATCGGGGACAGGGTTACGAGCAGTACTTC. Its protein is CASSQDRGQGYEQYF.

The chain has TRBV6-5 and TRBJ2-3; no clear D. Trimming took 10 bases from V and 1 from J, leaving 12 bases between them. The germline CDR1 and CDR2 sequences are MNHEY and SVGAGI. The CDR3 has 13 residues. The DNA of the CDR3 is TGTGCCACGACCAAAAGGGGCACAGATACGCAGTATTTT. Translating it yields CATTKRGTDTQYF.

This clone was detected only once. V gene TRBV5-1 combines with J gene TRBJ2-3; 9 nucleotides align to TRBD1. After removal of 4 bases from V and 8 bases from J, the junction contained 8 bases not matched to a gene. This CDR3 is built from 14 residues. Germline CDR1 is SGHRS and CDR2 is YFSETQ. CDR3 amino acids: CASSITGGGGTQYF. Written as DNA, the CDR3 is TGCGCCAGCAGCATTACAGGGGGCGGCGGTACGCAGTATTTT.

The gene calls are TRBV18 and TRBJ1-6, with D perhaps matching TRBD1 (6 bases). Germline lookup yields CDR1 KGHSH and CDR2 LQKENI. The V end lost 6 bases, the J end lost 0 bases, and 15 bases lay between the germline ends. The CDR3 loop spans 17 amino acids. In DNA, the CDR3 is TGTGCCAGCTCTCCTAGGACAGCTAGCTCCTATAATTCACCCCTCCACTTT. This translates into CASSPRTASSYNSPLHF.

This clone was detected a few times. The DNA of the CDR3 is TGTGCCTGGATGGCACAGGTCGGGTCACCCCTCCACTTT. Encoded protein: CAWMAQVGSPLHF. The J gene is TRBJ1-6, the V gene TRBV30, with D possibly matching TRBD1 (5 bases). The CDR3 extends over 13 amino acids. Per germline, CDR1 GTSNPN and CDR2 SVGIG (reference sequence). V lost 4 bases and J lost 10, with 14 bases in between.

The genes are TRBV7-9 and TRBJ1-2; D uncertain. Per the germline V gene, CDR1 is SEHNR and CDR2 is FQNEAQ (reference sequence). Trimming pared 3 bases from V and 6 bases from J, leaving 20 bases between. CDR3 length equals 16 residues. CDR3 loop: CASSFLLRDGVDGYTF. The CDR3 DNA reads as TGTGCCAGCAGCTTCCTCTTGCGGGATGGAGTTGATGGCTACACCTTC.

The chain uses TRBV5-4 and TRBJ2-3; D not certain. The germline V and J ends were trimmed by 0 bases and 2 bases, with 1 base remaining between them. Germline V gene data show CDR1 as SGHNT and CDR2 as YYREEE (reference sequence). CDR3 length equals 12 residues. This CDR3 reads CASSLDTDTQYF. The CDR3 coding sequence is TGTGCCAGCAGCTTGGACACAGATACGCAGTATTTT.

This sequence joins TRBV3-1 (or the pseudogene TRBV3-2) and TRBJ1-3, with 9 bases aligning to TRBD1. The CDR3 covers 13 residues. Trimming took 3 bases from V and 7 from J; bases not matched to a gene: 1. Germline CDR1 is LGHDT and CDR2 is YNNKEL (reference sequence). CDR3 bases: TGTGCCAGCAGCCAGGGACAGGGCAACACCATATATTTT. It specifies CASSQGQGNTIYF.

The chain employs TRBV30 and TRBJ2-2; D not resolved. The length of the CDR3 is 15 residues. Germline V gene lookup returns CDR1 GTSNPN and CDR2 SVGIG (reference sequence). The ends were cut back, 0 bases at V and 0 bases at J, with 8 bases in the middle. CDR3 amino acids: CAWSVPTSNTGELFF. The CDR3 DNA reads TGTGCCTGGAGTGTACCTACATCGAACACCGGGGAGCTGTTTTTT.

The chain couples TRBV3-1 (or the pseudogene TRBV3-2) to TRBJ2-7; D gene unclear. Trimming pared 0 bases from V and 7 bases from J, leaving 7 bases between. From germline, CDR1 is LGHDT and CDR2 YNNKEL (reference sequence). This CDR3 contains 12 residues. As DNA, the CDR3 is TGTGCCAGCAGCCAAGACTATGGGGAGCAGTACTTC. It is translated as CASSQDYGEQYF.

The V gene is TRBV5-1, the J gene TRBJ1-2; 7 bases align to TRBD1. The V gene end was trimmed by 4 bases and the J gene end by 3 bases; junction bases not matched to a gene: 6. Germline loops: CDR1 SGHRS, CDR2 YFSETQ. CDR3 length equals 14 residues. The CDR3 bases are TGCGCCAGCAGCGACGGCGGACAGGACTATGGCTACACCTTC. It is translated as CASSDGGQDYGYTF. The full variable domain, rest sourced from reference TRBV5-1 and TRBJ1-2, is KAGVTQTPRYLIKTRGQQVTLSCSPISGHRSVSWYQQTPGQGLQFLFEYFSETQRNKGNFPGRFSGRQFSNSRSEMNVSTLELGDSALYLCASSDGGQDYGYTFGSGTRLTVV.

The CDR3 is CASSLVQGNTEAFF. The CDR3 nucleotides read TGTGCCAGCAGTTTGGTACAGGGGAACACTGAAGCTTTCTTT. The rearrangement uses TRBV14 and TRBJ1-1, with D possibly matching TRBD1 (6 bases). CDR1 is SGHDN, CDR2 FVKESK, per germline. Trimming took off 6 bases at V and 1 base at J, with 12 bases between the two ends. This CDR3 region has 14 residues.

The rearrangement joins TRBV9 to TRBJ2-2; D perhaps matches TRBD2 (6 bases). The germline V and J ends were trimmed by 4 bases and 0 bases, with 16 bases remaining between them. Germline assignment: CDR1 SGDLS and CDR2 YYNGEE. The CDR3 loop spans 17 amino acids. This chain's CDR3 is CASSFGAGFANTGELFF. Here the CDR3 DNA reads TGTGCCAGCAGCTTCGGCGCGGGGTTCGCGAACACCGGGGAGCTGTTTTTT.

The chain combines TRBV7-9 with TRBJ1-1; D gene unclear. CDR3 length: 18 residues. Germline V gene lookup returns CDR1 SEHNR and CDR2 FQNEAQ (reference sequence). Trimming took off 4 bases at V and 0 bases at J, with 21 bases between the two ends. In DNA, the CDR3 is TGTGCCAGCAGCTCCTTTCGGTTGGTGCGGAGCATGAACACTGAAGCTTTCTTT. Translating gives CASSSFRLVRSMNTEAFF.

The rearrangement uses TRBV2 and TRBJ2-3; 7 bases are shared with TRBD2. Germline trimming cut 6 bases from V and 2 bases from J; bases unmatched to any gene: 14. Germline assignment: CDR1 SNHLY and CDR2 FYNNEI. The CDR3 is made up of 17 amino acids. The CDR3 nucleotides are TGTGCCAGCAGCCTATTAGGCGGCGGGGGTGTCACAGATACGCAGTATTTT. Translation gives CASSLLGGGGVTDTQYF.